This TCR beta chain was captured in a study of OX40 agonist ivuxolimab in advanced cancers. Regarding this clone: Its matching antigen is unknown.

TCRdb's table, derived via immunoSEQ multiplex PCR, lists solely in-frame clones and lacks some. The table lists about 48,000 clones, under 90% of them singletons. Whole-study results and caveats: The average count of expanded clones was higher among CD8+ T cells than among CD4+. Dose levels from 0.1 to 3.0 mg/kg saw CD4+ and CD8+ blood T cells expand clonally by week 6.

CDR1 and CDR2 from the germline V gene are GTSNPN and SVGIG (reference sequence). The CDR3 is 12 residues long. V lost 2 bases to trimming and J lost 4 bases, with 9 bases between them. Sequenced material: CD4+ or CD8+ T cells sorted from blood, taken in a trial of the OX40 agonist ivuxolimab. The receptor comes from an adult with an advanced solid tumor such as melanoma, head and neck, liver or kidney cancer. The chain is built from TRBV30 and TRBJ2-7; possibly TRBD2 for D (6 bases). The CDR3 region has the DNA TGTGCCTGGAGTTTAGGAGGGTACGAGCAGTACTTC. It yields the protein CAWSLGGYEQYF. The full variable domain, rest sourced from reference TRBV30 and TRBJ2-7, is SQTIHQWPATLVQPVGSPLSLECTVEGTSNPNLYWYRQAAGRGLQLLFYSVGIGQISSEVPQNLSASRPQDRQFILSSKKLLLSDSGFYLCAWSLGGYEQYFGPGTRLTVT.